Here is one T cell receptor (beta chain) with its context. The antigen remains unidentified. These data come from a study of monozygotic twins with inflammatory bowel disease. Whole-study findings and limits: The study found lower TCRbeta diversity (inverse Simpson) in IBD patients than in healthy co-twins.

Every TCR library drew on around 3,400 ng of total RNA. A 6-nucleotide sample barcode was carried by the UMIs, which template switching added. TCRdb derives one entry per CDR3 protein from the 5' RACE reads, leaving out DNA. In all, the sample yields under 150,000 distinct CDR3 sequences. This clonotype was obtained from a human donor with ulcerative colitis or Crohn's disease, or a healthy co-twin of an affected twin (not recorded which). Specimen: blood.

CDR3 sequence: CASSLVLTGEVEAFF. The gene calls are TRBV5-1 and TRBJ1-1; the D call of TRBD1 rests on TCRdb alone, since no DNA is present to check it. This CDR3 comprises 15 residues. Germline-derived CDR1 and CDR2 are SGHRS and YFSETQ.